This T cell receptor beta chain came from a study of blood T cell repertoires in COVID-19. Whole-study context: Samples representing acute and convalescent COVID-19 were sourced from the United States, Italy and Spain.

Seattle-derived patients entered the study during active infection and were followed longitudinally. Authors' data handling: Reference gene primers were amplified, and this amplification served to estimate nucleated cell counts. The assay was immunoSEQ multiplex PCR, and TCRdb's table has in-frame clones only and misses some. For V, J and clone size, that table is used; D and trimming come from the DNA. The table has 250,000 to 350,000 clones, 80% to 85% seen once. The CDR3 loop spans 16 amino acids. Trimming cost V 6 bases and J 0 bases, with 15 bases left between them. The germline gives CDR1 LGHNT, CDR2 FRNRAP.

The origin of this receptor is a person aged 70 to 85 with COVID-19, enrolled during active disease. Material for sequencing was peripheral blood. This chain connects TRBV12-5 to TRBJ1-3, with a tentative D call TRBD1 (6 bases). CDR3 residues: CASGTTGKGSGNTIYF. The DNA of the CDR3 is TGTGCTAGTGGAACTACAGGGAAGGGCTCTGGAAACACCATATATTTT.